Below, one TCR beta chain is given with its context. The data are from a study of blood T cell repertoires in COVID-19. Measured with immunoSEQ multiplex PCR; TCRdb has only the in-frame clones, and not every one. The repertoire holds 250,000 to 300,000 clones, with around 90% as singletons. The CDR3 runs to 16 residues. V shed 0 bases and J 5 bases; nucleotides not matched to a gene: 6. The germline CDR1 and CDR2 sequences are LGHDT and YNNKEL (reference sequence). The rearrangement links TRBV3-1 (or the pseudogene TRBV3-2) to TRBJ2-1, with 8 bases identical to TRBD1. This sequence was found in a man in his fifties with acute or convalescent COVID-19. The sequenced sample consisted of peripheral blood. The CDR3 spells CASSQDWDRLNNEQFF. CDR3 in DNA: TGTGCCAGCAGCCAAGACTGGGACAGGCTCAACAATGAGCAGTTCTTC.